This T cell receptor beta chain was found in a study of blood T cells in healthy people across ages. Study-wide background: Template switching picked up about one barcoded beta molecule for each two T cells.

Per germline, CDR1 SQVTM and CDR2 ANQGSEA. This CDR3 has 11 amino acids. Trimming shortened V by 4 bases and J by 5 bases, and 8 bases separated the two germline ends. Then a second PCR, running about 6 to 12 cycles, was carried out with a sample-barcoded 5' primer and a J-beta primer mix. One entry per CDR3 protein results from TCRdb running MiXCR on the 5' RACE reads. The profile shows 800,000 to 1,300,000 distinct CDR3 sequences, around 25% of them singletons. This clonotype has just one count. This same sample was also taken into another study, of T cells of mothers and their children.

V and J are TRBV29-1 and TRBJ1-2; no reliable D call. Sequenced input: blood. This sequence originates from a girl aged 2-15 years in good health. CDR3 region: CSVVEKYGYTF. The CDR3 nucleotides are TGCAGCGTTGTAGAGAAGTATGGCTACACCTTC.